This T cell receptor (beta chain) was documented in a study of CD8 T cells in ankylosing spondylitis. Study observations and caveats: CD8+ disease-linked clones were present at relatively low frequencies in blood. Significantly higher representation of disease-linked clones was reported for matched ankylosing spondylitis synovial fluid. Among TCR beta sequences, a motif of under ten highly homologous variants appeared characteristic of ankylosing spondylitis blood.

Per the germline V gene, CDR1 is SGHRS and CDR2 is YFSETQ. The V segment lost 1 base and the J segment 7 bases; nucleotides outside the gene matches: 8. The CDR3 is made up of 14 amino acids. Libraries of TCR beta came from quantitative 5'-RACE with molecular barcodes. TCRdb reprocessed the 5' RACE reads via MiXCR and lists one record per CDR3 protein. The sample yields approximately 220,000 distinct CDR3 sequences, more than 25% seen once. Notes on this clonotype: Its antigen is unknown.

The genes are TRBV5-1 and TRBJ2-7, with 7 bases aligning to TRBD2. The source is a male donor with ankylosing spondylitis or in good health (not recorded which). Material: blood, either unsorted or a sorted T cell fraction (not recorded which). CDR3 in amino acids: CASSLLRGSGEQYF. In DNA, the CDR3 is TGCGCCAGCAGCTTGTTGCGGGGGAGCGGGGAGCAGTACTTC.